This is a list of T cell receptor beta chains from one sample in a study of response to subunit inactivated influenza vaccine. TCRdb processed the RT-PCR reads anew with MiXCR; each CDR3 protein has one entry. The sample has 160,000 or so distinct CDR3 sequences; roughly 10% are singletons. The sequencing here drew on non-naive T cells sorted from PBMCs, taken 35 to 45 days after vaccination. The receptors here all came from a man aged 50 to 59 who received an inactivated influenza vaccine. CDR3s include the opening cysteine and the closing phenylalanine or tryptophan. The D gene is left open where the match is weak. Where a row states a size, it is once, few, many or the class of an expanded clone; other rows omit it.

d_call j_call cdr3_length v_call clone_size cdr3_nt cdr3_aa
. TRBJ2-1 14 TRBV27 many TGTGCCAGCAGAAATTTCGGCGGCTACAATGAGCAGTTCTTC CASRNFGGYNEQFF
TRBD1 TRBJ1-5 14 TRBV20-1 few TGCAGTGCTAGAGAAACAGGGGGCCCTCAGCCCCAGCATTTT CSARETGGPQPQHF
TRBD2 TRBJ2-1 14 TRBV29-1 many TGCAGCGTCGCTAGGGACTATTTTTACAATGAGCAGTTCTTC CSVARDYFYNEQFF
. TRBJ2-1 16 TRBV5-1 few TGCGCCAGCAGCTTGGAACCGGGAAAGTCCTACAATGAGCAGTTCTTC CASSLEPGKSYNEQFF
TRBD2 TRBJ2-3 19 TRBV3-1 few TGTGCCAGCAGCCAAGTATTTGTCCCTAGCGGGAGTTACGCAGATACGCAGTATTTT CASSQVFVPSGSYADTQYF
TRBD2 TRBJ2-7 14 TRBV2 . TGTGCCAGCAGTGATGGACTAGTCTCCTACGTGCAGTACTTC CASSDGLVSYVQYF
TRBD1 TRBJ1-1 15 TRBV5-1 few TGCGCCAGCAGCCGTACGACAGGGTTGAACACTGAAGCTTTCTTT CASSRTTGLNTEAFF
. TRBJ2-5 16 TRBV5-1 . TGCGCCAGCAGCTTGGCCCAGCGGAGTCGACAAGAGACCCAGTACTTC CASSLAQRSRQETQYF
. TRBJ2-1 15 TRBV6-2/TRBV6-3 many TGTGCCAGCAGTTACGGGGGGGCCCCTTACAATGAGCAGTTCTTC CASSYGGAPYNEQFF
. TRBJ2-3 17 TRBV12-3/TRBV12-4 few TGTGCCAGCAGTTTAGGTGCTCCGGGGTGGGGGGTAGATACGCAGTATTTT CASSLGAPGWGVDTQYF
. TRBJ2-1 14 TRBV10-3 many TGTGCCATCAGTGAGGGACAGAGCCCCAATGAGCAGTTCTTC CAISEGQSPNEQFF
TRBD1 TRBJ2-7 14 TRBV6-1 many TGTGCCAGCAGTGAAACGACAGGGTCCTACGAGCAGTACTTC CASSETTGSYEQYF
TRBD2 TRBJ2-1 17 TRBV6-2/TRBV6-3 few TGTGCCAGCAGCCTAGGATCTAGCGGGAGGGTCCCCAATGAGCAGTTCTTC CASSLGSSGRVPNEQFF
TRBD1 TRBJ1-2 18 TRBV18 few TGTGCCAGCTCACCCATAAATACCGGGACAGGAGCTAACTATGGCTACACCTTC CASSPINTGTGANYGYTF
TRBD2 TRBJ2-3 18 TRBV7-8 few TGTGCCAGCAGCTTCATGGTTAGCGGGGGTATGAGCACAGATACGCAGTATTTT CASSFMVSGGMSTDTQYF
. TRBJ2-1 15 TRBV5-5 . TGTGCCAGCAGCTTGGCCACGTTTGGGTTCAATGAGCAGTTCTTC CASSLATFGFNEQFF
TRBD1 TRBJ2-2 16 TRBV24-1 . TGTGCCACCAGTGATACGGGACAGGGAGGAGTCGGGGAGCTGTTTTTT CATSDTGQGGVGELFF
. TRBJ1-2 13 TRBV2 . TGTGCCAGCAGTGGGGCGGGGGCCTATGGCTACTCCTTC CASSGAGAYGYSF
TRBD1 TRBJ1-4 15 TRBV4-2 . TGTGCCAGCAGCCAAGATAGACAGGGTAATGAAAAACTGTTTTTT CASSQDRQGNEKLFF
. TRBJ2-7 15 TRBV20-1 . TGCAGTGCTAGGGTTTTTAGCGGATACTCCTACGAGCAGTACTTC CSARVFSGYSYEQYF
TRBD1 TRBJ2-7 15 TRBV5-4 . TGTGCCAGCAGCCGCCGGGACAGGGGGACCTACGAGCAGTACTTC CASSRRDRGTYEQYF
TRBD1 TRBJ2-5 15 TRBV12-3/TRBV12-4 many TGTGCCAGCAGTTCCGGGACAGGGGGTCGGGAGACCCAGTACTTC CASSSGTGGRETQYF
TRBD1 TRBJ2-4 12 TRBV3-1 few TGTGCCAGCAGCCAAGCCGACAGGGATATGAACTTC CASSQADRDMNF
. TRBJ2-5 14 TRBV7-2 medium-sized TGTGCCAGCAGCTTGAACCCGTTCCAAGAGACCCAGTACTTC CASSLNPFQETQYF
TRBD1 TRBJ2-2 14 TRBV4-3 many TGCGCCAGCAGCCGACAGGGGGAGACCGGGGAGCTGTTTTTT CASSRQGETGELFF